This T cell receptor (beta chain) came from a study of T-cell reconstitution after alpha-beta-depleted transplantation in children. Study observations and caveats: Approximately two months post-transplant, alpha-beta T cells reportedly originated from several hundred expanded graft clones. Some patients owed their high day-60 TCRbeta diversity to surviving recipient T cells and thymic progenitors. T-cell counts and diversity at one year following transplant were attributed mainly to newly produced T cells.

This clonotype was recorded many times. What it binds is not known. Unique molecular identifiers were used to barcode this TCRbeta library. Via MiXCR, TCRdb re-called the PCR reads, giving one row per CDR3 protein. Of 700,000 or so distinct CDR3 sequences listed, about 12% were seen once; the top ten hold about 0.79%. The CDR3 loop spans 13 amino acids. CDR1 is SEHNR and CDR2 is FQNEAQ in the germline V gene (reference sequence). The V and J ends lost 6 bases and 4 bases respectively, with 12 bases between them. The TCR originated in a girl aged 2 to 9 with congenital amegakaryocytic thrombocytopenia, due to receive a stem cell transplant. Sample: PBMCs, taken before TCRalphabeta/CD19-depleted stem cell transplant. The chain has TRBV7-9 and TRBJ1-1, with D perhaps TRBD1 (6 bases). As DNA, the CDR3 is TGTGCCAGCAGGTCAGGGGCGGGCACTGAAGCTTTCTTT. The encoded protein is CASRSGAGTEAFF. Supplemented by reference TRBV7-9 and TRBJ1-1, the full variable domain reads DTGVSQNPRHKITKRGQNVTFRCDPISEHNRLYWYRQTLGQGPEFLTYFQNEAQLEKSRLLSDRFSAERPKGSFSTLEIQRTEQGDSAMYLCASRSGAGTEAFFGQGTRLTVV.